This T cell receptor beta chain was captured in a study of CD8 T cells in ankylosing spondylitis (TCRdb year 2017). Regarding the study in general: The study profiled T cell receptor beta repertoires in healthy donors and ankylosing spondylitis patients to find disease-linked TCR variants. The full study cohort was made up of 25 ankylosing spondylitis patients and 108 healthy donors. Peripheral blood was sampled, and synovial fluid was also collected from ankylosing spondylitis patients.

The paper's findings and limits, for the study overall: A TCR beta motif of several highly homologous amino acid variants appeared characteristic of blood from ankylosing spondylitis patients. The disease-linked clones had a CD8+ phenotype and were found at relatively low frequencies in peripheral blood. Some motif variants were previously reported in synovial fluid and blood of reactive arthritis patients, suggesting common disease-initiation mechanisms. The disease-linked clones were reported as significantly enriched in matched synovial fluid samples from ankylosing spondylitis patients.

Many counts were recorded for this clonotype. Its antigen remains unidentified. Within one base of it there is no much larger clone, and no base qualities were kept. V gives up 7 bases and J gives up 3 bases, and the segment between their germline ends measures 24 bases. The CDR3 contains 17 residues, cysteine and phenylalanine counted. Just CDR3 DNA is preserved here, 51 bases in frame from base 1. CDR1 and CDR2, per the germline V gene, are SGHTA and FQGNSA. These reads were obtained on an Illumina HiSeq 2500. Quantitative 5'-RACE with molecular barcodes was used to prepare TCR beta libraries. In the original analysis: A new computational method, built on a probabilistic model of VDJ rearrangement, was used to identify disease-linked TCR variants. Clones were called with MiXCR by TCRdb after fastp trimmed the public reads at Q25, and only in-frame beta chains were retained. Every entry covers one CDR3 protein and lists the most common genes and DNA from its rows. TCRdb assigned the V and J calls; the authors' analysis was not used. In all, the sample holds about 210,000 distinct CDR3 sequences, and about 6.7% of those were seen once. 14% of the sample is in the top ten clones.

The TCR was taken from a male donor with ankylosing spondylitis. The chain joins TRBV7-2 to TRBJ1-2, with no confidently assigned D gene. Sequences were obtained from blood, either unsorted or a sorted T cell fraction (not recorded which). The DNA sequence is TGTGCCAGCACCTTTAACGGAGGAGCGGAAGTATACTATGGCTACACCTTC. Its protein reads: CASTFNGGAEVYYGYTF.